The T cell receptor beta chain under discussion was sequenced for a study of cytomegalovirus exposure and HLA in healthy donors. V lost 5 bases and J 2 bases, leaving 12 bases between the germline ends. Germline assignment: CDR1 PRHDT and CDR2 FYEKMQ (reference sequence). The CDR3 has 14 amino acids. Study results and limitations: What was likely a sequencing artifact was a cluster of highly shared sequence variants. Specific recognition of CMV antigens was confirmed in vitro for a few chains (all CMV-associated).

On this clone itself: The antigen is not known.

Use of 60 Vbeta and 13 Jbeta primers characterized the PCR. Sequenced by immunoSEQ multiplex PCR; TCRdb stores in-frame clones only, minus some. The table for this sample gives 150,000 to 200,000 clones. The origin of this receptor is a young woman in good health and CMV-seropositive. The sequencing sample was made of PBMCs. The rearrangement links TRBV13 to TRBJ1-1, with D perhaps matching TRBD1 (5 bases). The CDR3 protein is CASSPTGGNTEAFF. The CDR3 DNA sequence: TGTGCCAGCAGCCCTACCGGGGGAAACACTGAAGCTTTCTTT.